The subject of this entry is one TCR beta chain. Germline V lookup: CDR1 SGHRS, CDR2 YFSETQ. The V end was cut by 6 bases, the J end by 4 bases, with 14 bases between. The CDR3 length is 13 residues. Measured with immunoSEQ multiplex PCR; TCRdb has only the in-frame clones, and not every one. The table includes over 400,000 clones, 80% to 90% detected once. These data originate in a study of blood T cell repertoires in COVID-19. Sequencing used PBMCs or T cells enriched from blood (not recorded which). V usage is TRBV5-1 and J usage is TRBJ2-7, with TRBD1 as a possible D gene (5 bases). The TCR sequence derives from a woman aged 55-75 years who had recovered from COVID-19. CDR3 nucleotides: TGCGCCAGCACCCAGGGCATGGGGTACGAGCAGTACTTC. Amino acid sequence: CASTQGMGYEQYF.